This is a list of T cell receptor beta chains from one sample in a study of cytomegalovirus exposure and HLA in healthy donors. Clones were sequenced by immunoSEQ multiplex PCR, and TCRdb holds only the in-frame ones, with some missing. The table records about 150,000 clones, about 76% of them present only once. The specimen was PBMCs. The receptors originated from a human donor in good health. Both conserved end residues are part of each CDR3. The D gene is left open where the match is weak. Only part of the rows carry a size: once, few, many, or a class if the clone is expanded.

CDR3aa: CASSSRDSLNTEAFF
CDR3nt: TGTGCCAGCAGCTCCAGGGACAGCCTGAACACTGAAGCTTTCTTT
v_gene: TRBV7-9
j_gene: TRBJ1-1
abundance: -
d_gene: TRBD1

CDR3aa: CASSLGDRGSGYTF
CDR3nt: TGTGCCAGCAGCTTAGGGGACAGGGGAAGTGGCTACACCTTC
v_gene: TRBV7-2
j_gene: TRBJ1-2
abundance: -
d_gene: TRBD1

CDR3aa: CASSPLPGNTIYF
CDR3nt: TGTGCCAGTAGTCCTCTTCCTGGAAACACCATATATTTT
v_gene: TRBV19
j_gene: TRBJ1-3
abundance: -
d_gene: -

CDR3aa: CASRLQGQGPYEQYF
CDR3nt: TGTGCCAGCAGACTCCAGGGACAGGGGCCCTACGAGCAGTACTTC
v_gene: TRBV27
j_gene: TRBJ2-7
abundance: -
d_gene: TRBD1

CDR3aa: CASSPPGQSYEQYF
CDR3nt: TGTGCCAGCAGCCCCCCGGGACAGAGTTACGAGCAGTACTTC
v_gene: TRBV5-6
j_gene: TRBJ2-7
abundance: -
d_gene: TRBD1

CDR3aa: CASSYGGLVENEQFF
CDR3nt: TGTGCCAGCAGTTACGGGGGACTAGTGGAAAATGAGCAGTTCTTC
v_gene: TRBV6-5
j_gene: TRBJ2-1
abundance: -
d_gene: TRBD2

CDR3aa: CASSYTRYNEQFF
CDR3nt: TGTGCCAGCAGTTACACTAGATACAATGAGCAGTTCTTC
v_gene: TRBV6-6
j_gene: TRBJ2-1
abundance: -
d_gene: -

CDR3aa: CASSLMPLPTGELFF
CDR3nt: TGTGCCAGCAGCTTAATGCCACTACCCACCGGGGAGCTGTTTTTT
v_gene: TRBV7-3
j_gene: TRBJ2-2
abundance: -
d_gene: -

CDR3aa: CASTPYGSMNTEAFF
CDR3nt: TGCGCCAGCACCCCTTACGGGTCCATGAACACTGAAGCTTTCTTT
v_gene: TRBV10-2
j_gene: TRBJ1-1
abundance: -
d_gene: -

CDR3aa: CASSYSSEQYF
CDR3nt: TGTGCCAGCAGTTACTCGAGTGAGCAGTACTTC
v_gene: TRBV6-6
j_gene: TRBJ2-7
abundance: -
d_gene: -

CDR3aa: CASSLSSGTTEAFF
CDR3nt: TGTGCCAGCAGTTTATCGAGCGGGACCACTGAAGCTTTCTTT
v_gene: TRBV27
j_gene: TRBJ1-1
abundance: -
d_gene: -

CDR3aa: CASSGPGQLNQPQHF
CDR3nt: TGTGCCAGCAGTGGACCGGGACAGCTTAATCAGCCCCAGCATTTT
v_gene: TRBV6-1
j_gene: TRBJ1-5
abundance: few
d_gene: TRBD1

CDR3aa: CASSPSMATRHYGYTF
CDR3nt: TGTGCCAGCAGCCCGAGCATGGCGACGCGGCACTATGGCTACACCTTC
v_gene: TRBV7-9
j_gene: TRBJ1-2
abundance: -
d_gene: -

CDR3aa: CASSLEDRESTQYF
CDR3nt: TGCGCCAGCAGCTTGGAGGACAGGGAAAGTACCCAGTACTTC
v_gene: TRBV5-1
j_gene: TRBJ2-5
abundance: -
d_gene: TRBD1

CDR3aa: CASSAPKVTGEKLFF
CDR3nt: TGTGCCAGCAGTGCTCCCAAGGTCACGGGTGAAAAACTGTTTTTT
v_gene: TRBV25-1
j_gene: TRBJ1-4
abundance: once
d_gene: -

CDR3aa: CASSLWGGNTEAFF
CDR3nt: TGTGCCAGCAGCTTGTGGGGAGGGAACACTGAAGCTTTCTTT
v_gene: TRBV5-4
j_gene: TRBJ1-1
abundance: -
d_gene: -

CDR3aa: CASSLRQVDGYTF
CDR3nt: TGTGCCAGCAGCTTGAGACAGGTGGATGGCTACACCTTC
v_gene: TRBV5-4
j_gene: TRBJ1-2
abundance: -
d_gene: -

CDR3aa: CASSPQGTSGSYEQYF
CDR3nt: TGTGCCAGCAGCCCCCAAGGGACTAGCGGGAGTTACGAGCAGTACTTC
v_gene: TRBV28
j_gene: TRBJ2-7
abundance: -
d_gene: TRBD2

CDR3aa: CASSSTASGANVLTF
CDR3nt: TGTGCCAGCAGCTCCACAGCTTCTGGGGCCAACGTCCTGACTTTC
v_gene: TRBV13
j_gene: TRBJ2-6
abundance: -
d_gene: -

CDR3aa: CAISDASGTYNEQFF
CDR3nt: TGTGCCATCAGTGATGCTAGCGGGACTTACAATGAGCAGTTCTTC
v_gene: TRBV10-3
j_gene: TRBJ2-1
abundance: -
d_gene: TRBD2

CDR3aa: CASSGEGARPYTF
CDR3nt: TGTGCCAGCAGTGGTGAGGGGGCTCGCCCCTACACCTTC
v_gene: TRBV28
j_gene: TRBJ1-2
abundance: -
d_gene: TRBD1

CDR3aa: CASSVSRGRDYEQYF
CDR3nt: TGTGCCAGCAGTGTTAGTAGAGGTCGTGACTACGAGCAGTACTTC
v_gene: TRBV6-1
j_gene: TRBJ2-7
abundance: -
d_gene: -